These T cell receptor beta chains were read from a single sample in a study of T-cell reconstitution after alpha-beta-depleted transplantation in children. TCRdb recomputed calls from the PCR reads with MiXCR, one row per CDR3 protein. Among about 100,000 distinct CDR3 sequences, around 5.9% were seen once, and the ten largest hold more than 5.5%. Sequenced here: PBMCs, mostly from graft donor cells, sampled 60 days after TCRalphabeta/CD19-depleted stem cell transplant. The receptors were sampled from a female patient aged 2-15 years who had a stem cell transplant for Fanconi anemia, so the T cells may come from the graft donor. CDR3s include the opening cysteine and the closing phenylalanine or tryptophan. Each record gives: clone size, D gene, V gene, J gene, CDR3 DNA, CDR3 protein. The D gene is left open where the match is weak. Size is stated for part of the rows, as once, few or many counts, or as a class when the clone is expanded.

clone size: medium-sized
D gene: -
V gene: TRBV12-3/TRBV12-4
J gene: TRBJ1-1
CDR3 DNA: TGTGCCAGCAGTCGAGGGGTGAACACTGAAGCTTTCTTT
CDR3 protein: CASSRGVNTEAFF

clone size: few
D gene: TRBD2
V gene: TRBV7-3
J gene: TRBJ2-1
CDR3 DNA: TGTGCCAGCAGCTTAAGGCGGGGTAGCGGGGGTCATTCCTACAATGAGCAGTTCTTC
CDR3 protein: CASSLRRGSGGHSYNEQFF

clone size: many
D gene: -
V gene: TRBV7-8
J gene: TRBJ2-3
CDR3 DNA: TGTGCCAGCAGCTTAAGGGGGGCCCCTACAGATACGCAGTATTTT
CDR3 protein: CASSLRGAPTDTQYF

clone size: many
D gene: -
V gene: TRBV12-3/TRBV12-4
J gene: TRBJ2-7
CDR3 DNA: TGTGCCAGCAGTTTAGCGAGGCCGACCTACGAGCAGTACTTC
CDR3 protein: CASSLARPTYEQYF

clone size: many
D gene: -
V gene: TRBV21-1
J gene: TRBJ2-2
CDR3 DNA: TGTGCCAGCAGCAACAGGGGCGGGGAGCTGTTTTTT
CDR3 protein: CASSNRGGELFF

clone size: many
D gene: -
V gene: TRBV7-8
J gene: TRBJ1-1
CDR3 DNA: TGTGCCAGCAGCTTAGTAGGGGGGGTGTGGGGACCTGAAGCTTTCTTT
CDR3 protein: CASSLVGGVWGPEAFF

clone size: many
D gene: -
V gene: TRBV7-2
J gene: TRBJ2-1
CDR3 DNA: TGTGCCAGCAGCTGGGGGGCCCAGCAGTTCTTC
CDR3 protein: CASSWGAQQFF

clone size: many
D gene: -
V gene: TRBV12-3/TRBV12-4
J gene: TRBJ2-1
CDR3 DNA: TGTGCCAGCAGATTCCTCCCGGCGGGTGAGCAGTTCTTC
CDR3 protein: CASRFLPAGEQFF

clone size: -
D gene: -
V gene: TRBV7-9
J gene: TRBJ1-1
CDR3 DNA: TGTGCCAGCAGCTTATGGGGGTTAAACACTGAAGCTTTCTTT
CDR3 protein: CASSLWGLNTEAFF

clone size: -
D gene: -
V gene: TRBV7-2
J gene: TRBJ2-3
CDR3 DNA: TGTGCCAGCAGCTTCATGTGGGGGGGCACAGATACGCAGTATTTT
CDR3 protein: CASSFMWGGTDTQYF

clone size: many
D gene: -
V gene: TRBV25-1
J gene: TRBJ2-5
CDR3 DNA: TGTGCCAGCAGTGAATTGTCAGGTGGAGAGACCCAGTACTTC
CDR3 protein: CASSELSGGETQYF

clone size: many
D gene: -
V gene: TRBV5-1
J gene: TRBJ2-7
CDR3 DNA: TGCGCCAGCAGCTTGGTTGCACAGTTCTACGAGCAGTACTTC
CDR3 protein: CASSLVAQFYEQYF

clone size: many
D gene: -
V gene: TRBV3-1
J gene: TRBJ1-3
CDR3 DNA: TGTGCCAGCAGCCAACGGACAGATGGAAACACCATATATTTT
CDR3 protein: CASSQRTDGNTIYF

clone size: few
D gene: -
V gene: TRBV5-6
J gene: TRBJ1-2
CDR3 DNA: TGTGCCAGCAGCTTGATAGCAGGGTTTGTAACTGGCTACACCTTC
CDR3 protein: CASSLIAGFVTGYTF

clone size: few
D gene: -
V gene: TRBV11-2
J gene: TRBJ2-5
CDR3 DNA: TGTGCCAGCAGCTTAGGTTTCTATGGGGGCCAAGAGACCCAGTACTTC
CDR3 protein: CASSLGFYGGQETQYF

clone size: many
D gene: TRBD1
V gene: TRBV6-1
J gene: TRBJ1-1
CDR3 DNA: TGTGCCAGCACTAAAACAGGGGCTGAAGCTTTCTTT
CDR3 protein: CASTKTGAEAFF

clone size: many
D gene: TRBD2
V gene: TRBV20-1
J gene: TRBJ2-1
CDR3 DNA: TGCAGTGCCGATGGCACTAGCGATGAGGAGCAGTTCTTC
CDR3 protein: CSADGTSDEEQFF

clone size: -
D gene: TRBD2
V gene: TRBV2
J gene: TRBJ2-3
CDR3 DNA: TGTGCCAGCAGTCAAGCGGGGGGGGCAGATACGCAGTATTTT
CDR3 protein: CASSQAGGADTQYF

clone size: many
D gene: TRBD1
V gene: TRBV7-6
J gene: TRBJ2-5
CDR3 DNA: TGTGCCAGCAGCTTATCCAGGGGGGAGACCCAGTACTTC
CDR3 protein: CASSLSRGETQYF

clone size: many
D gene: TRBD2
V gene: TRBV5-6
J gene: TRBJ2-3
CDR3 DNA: TGTGCCAGCAGCTTGGAAGTATCGGGACTAGCGGGAACAGATACGCAGTATTTT
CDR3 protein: CASSLEVSGLAGTDTQYF

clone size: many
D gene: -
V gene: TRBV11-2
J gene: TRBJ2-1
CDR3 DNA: TGTGCCAGCAGCTTAGGTCTAGACAATGAGCAGTTCTTC
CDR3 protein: CASSLGLDNEQFF

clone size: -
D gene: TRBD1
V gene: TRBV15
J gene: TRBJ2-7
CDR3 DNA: TGTGCCACCAGCAGAGCGGACAGGGGGTACGAGCAGTACTTC
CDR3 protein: CATSRADRGYEQYF

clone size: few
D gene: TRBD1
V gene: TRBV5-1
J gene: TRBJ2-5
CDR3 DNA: TGCGCCAGCAGCTATACAGGGGGCGCGGAAGAGACCCAGTACTTC
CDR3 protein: CASSYTGGAEETQYF

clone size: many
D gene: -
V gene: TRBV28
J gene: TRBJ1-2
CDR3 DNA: TGTGCCAGCCTGGGTGGTCGAGAGAGAGTCTATGGCTACACCTTC
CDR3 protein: CASLGGRERVYGYTF

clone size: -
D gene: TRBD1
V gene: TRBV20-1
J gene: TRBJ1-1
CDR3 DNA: TGCAGTGCTAGAGGACAGGGGGGAGGTAGCACTGAAGCTTTCTTT
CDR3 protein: CSARGQGGGSTEAFF

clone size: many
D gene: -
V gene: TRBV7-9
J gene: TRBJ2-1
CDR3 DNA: TGTGCCAGCAGCTCCCGGACGGGCGGGGCCTCCTACAATGAGCAGTTCTTC
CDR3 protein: CASSSRTGGASYNEQFF

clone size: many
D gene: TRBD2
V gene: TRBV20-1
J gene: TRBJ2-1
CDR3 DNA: TGCAGTGCTAGAGATCCTCTCTCCGAAGCGGGGCGTTACAATGAGCAGTTCTTC
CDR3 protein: CSARDPLSEAGRYNEQFF

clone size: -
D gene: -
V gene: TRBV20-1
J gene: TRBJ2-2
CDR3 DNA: TGCAGTGGTCGCAGGGCGACCGGGGAGCTGTTTTTT
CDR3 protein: CSGRRATGELFF

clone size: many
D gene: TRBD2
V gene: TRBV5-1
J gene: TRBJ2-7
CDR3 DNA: TGCGCCAGCAGCCTGGGGACTAGCGGGATGACCTACGAGCAGTACTTC
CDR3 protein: CASSLGTSGMTYEQYF

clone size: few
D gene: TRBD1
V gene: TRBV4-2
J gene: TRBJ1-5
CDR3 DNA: TGTGCCAGCAGCCAAGAAGGCCTGCGACAGGGGGATGGTCAGCCCCAGCATTTT
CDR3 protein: CASSQEGLRQGDGQPQHF

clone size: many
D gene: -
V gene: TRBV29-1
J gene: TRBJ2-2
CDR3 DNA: TGCAGCGCCGAGGGCGAATCCGGGACGCAGACCGGGGAGCTGTTTTTT
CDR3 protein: CSAEGESGTQTGELFF

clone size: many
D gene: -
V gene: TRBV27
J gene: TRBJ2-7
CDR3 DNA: TGTGCCAGCAGCCGGGTGGGCTTCTCCTACGAGCAGTACTTC
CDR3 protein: CASSRVGFSYEQYF

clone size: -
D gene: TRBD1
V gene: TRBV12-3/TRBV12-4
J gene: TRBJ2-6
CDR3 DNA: TGTGCCAGCAGTTTCGACAGGGGGAGGTCTGGGGCCAACGTCCTGACTTTC
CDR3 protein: CASSFDRGRSGANVLTF

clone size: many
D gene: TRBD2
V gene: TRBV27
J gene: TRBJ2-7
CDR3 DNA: TGTGCCAGCAGTTCTCCGGGACTAAGCTACGAGCAGTACTTC
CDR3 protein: CASSSPGLSYEQYF

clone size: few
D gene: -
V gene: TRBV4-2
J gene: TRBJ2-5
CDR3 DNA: TGTGCCAGCAGCCAAGATTTGGGGGTCGAGAGACAGTACCAAGAGACCCAGTACTTC
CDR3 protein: CASSQDLGVERQYQETQYF

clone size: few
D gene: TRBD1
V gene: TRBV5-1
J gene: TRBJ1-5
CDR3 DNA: TGCGCCGGCCCGACAGGGTCGCATCAGCCCCAGCATTTT
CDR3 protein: CAGPTGSHQPQHF

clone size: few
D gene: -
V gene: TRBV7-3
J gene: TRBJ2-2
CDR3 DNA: TGTGCCAGCAGCTCCGGGTTTGGCACCGGGGAGCTGTTTTTT
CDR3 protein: CASSSGFGTGELFF

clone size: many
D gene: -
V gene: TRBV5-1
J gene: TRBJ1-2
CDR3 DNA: TGCGCCAGCAGCTTGCAACAGGGAAAGGTTGAAGGCTACACCTTC
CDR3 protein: CASSLQQGKVEGYTF

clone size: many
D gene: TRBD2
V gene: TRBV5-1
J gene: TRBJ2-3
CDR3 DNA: TGCGCCAGCAGCGCAGGACTAGCGGGTTTATCAGATACGCAGTATTTT
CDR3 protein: CASSAGLAGLSDTQYF

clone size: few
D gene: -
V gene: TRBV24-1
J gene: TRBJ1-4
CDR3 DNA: TGTGCCACCACTTCTTCTTCTCCCGGGACGGACGATGAAAAACTGTTTTTT
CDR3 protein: CATTSSSPGTDDEKLFF

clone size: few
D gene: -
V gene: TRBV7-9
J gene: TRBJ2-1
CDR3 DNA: TGTGCCAGCAGCCCCTCTTCATCGATCTGGGGTTACAATGAGCAGTTCTTC
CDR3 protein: CASSPSSSIWGYNEQFF

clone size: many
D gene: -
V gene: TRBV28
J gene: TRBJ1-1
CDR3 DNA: TGTGCCAGCAGTCCGTCACCAGGCTACAGGGTGAGGACTGAAGCTTTCTTT
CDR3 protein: CASSPSPGYRVRTEAFF

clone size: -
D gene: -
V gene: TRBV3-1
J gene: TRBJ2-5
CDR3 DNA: TGTGCCACCTCCCTGGTATTTCTAGGCCAAGATACCCAGTACTTC
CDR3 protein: CATSLVFLGQDTQYF

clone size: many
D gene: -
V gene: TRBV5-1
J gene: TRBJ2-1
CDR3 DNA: TGCGCCAGCAGCTTGTATTCCGGGAAGGTCTACAATGAGCAGTTCTTC
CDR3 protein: CASSLYSGKVYNEQFF

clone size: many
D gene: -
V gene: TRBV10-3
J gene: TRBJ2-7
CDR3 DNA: TGTGCCATCAGTGAGCGGGCCTCCTACGAGCAGTACTTC
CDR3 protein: CAISERASYEQYF

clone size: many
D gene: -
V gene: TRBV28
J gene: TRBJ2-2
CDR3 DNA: TGTGCCAGCAGTTTAAGGGGGGGGACCGGGGAGCTGTTTTTT
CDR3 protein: CASSLRGGTGELFF

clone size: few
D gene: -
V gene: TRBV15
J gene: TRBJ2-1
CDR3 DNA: TGTGCCACCAGCAGAGCAGGAGTTGCCTACAATGAGCAGTTCTTC
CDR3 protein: CATSRAGVAYNEQFF

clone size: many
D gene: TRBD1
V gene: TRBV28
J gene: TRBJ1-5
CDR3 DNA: TGTGCCAGCGACAGGGTATACAATCAGCCCCAGCATTTT
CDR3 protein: CASDRVYNQPQHF

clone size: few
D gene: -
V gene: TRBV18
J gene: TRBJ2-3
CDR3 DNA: TGTGCCAGCTCCGGGGATTCAACCACAGATACGCAGTATTTT
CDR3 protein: CASSGDSTTDTQYF

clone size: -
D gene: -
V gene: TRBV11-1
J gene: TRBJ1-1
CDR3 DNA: TGTGCCAGCAGCCCCCGGGGAGGCAGGGGTCCCCTGAACACTGAAGCTTTCTTT
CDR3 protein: CASSPRGGRGPLNTEAFF

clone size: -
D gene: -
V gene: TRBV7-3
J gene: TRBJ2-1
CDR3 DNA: TGTGCCAGCAGCTCAGGGGGGGGGCCTAATAATGAGCAGTTCTTC
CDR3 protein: CASSSGGGPNNEQFF

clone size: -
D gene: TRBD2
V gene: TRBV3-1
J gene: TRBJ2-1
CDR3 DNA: TGTGCCAGCTGCACGATATGGACTAGCGGGATCTACAATGAGCAGTTCTTC
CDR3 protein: CASCTIWTSGIYNEQFF

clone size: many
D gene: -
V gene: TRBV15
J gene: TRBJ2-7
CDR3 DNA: TGTGCCACCAGCAGAGACCACTACGAGCAGTACTTC
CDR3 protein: CATSRDHYEQYF

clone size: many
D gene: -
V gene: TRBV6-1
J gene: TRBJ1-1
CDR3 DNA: TGTGCCAGCAGGAGACAGGTCTTGAACACTGAAGCTTTCTTT
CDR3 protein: CASRRQVLNTEAFF

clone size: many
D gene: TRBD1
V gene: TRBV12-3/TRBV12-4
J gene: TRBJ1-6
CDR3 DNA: TGTGCCAGCAGTTTAAGCAGGGGGGCGAATTCACCCCTCCACTTT
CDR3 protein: CASSLSRGANSPLHF

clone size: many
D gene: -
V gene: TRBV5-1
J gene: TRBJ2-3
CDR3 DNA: TGCGCCAGCAGCTTGGGAGGGGACAGCACAGATACGCAGTATTTT
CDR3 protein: CASSLGGDSTDTQYF

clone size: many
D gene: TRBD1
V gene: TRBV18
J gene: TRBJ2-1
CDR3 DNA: TGTGCCAGCTCACCTCCGGGACAGATAACAAATGAGCAGTTCTTC
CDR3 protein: CASSPPGQITNEQFF

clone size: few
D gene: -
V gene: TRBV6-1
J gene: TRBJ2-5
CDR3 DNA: TGTGCCAGCAGTCAGGGTCGAGAGACCCAGTACTTC
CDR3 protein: CASSQGRETQYF